This TCR beta chain was identified in a study of shared clonotypes between healthy human individuals. Memory CD4+ cells were the fraction left after CD45RA+ naive selection. TCRdb's copy holds only in-frame clones and misses some; the assay was immunoSEQ multiplex PCR. The table includes 2 million to 2.5 million clones, approximately 94% detected once. Deletions cut 5 bases from V and 7 bases from J, with 26 bases between. The CDR3 spans 17 residues. Germline assignment: CDR1 SGHTA and CDR2 FQGNSA. Input material: naive CD4+ T cells sorted from blood. Described subset: CD45RA+ positively selected. This chain links TRBV7-2 with TRBJ1-2, with D possibly TRBD1 on 6 matching bases. This sequence was found in a man between 18 and 29 years old in good health. In nucleotides, the CDR3 is TGTGCCAGCAGCGCTAGTGCCAAAGCGGGGGGCGCCGTTGGCTACACCTTC. It codes for CASSASAKAGGAVGYTF.